A single sample is the source of the 32 T cell receptor beta chains below, sequenced in a study of T cells after yellow fever vaccination. TCRdb re-called the 5' RACE reads with MiXCR, one entry per CDR3 protein. The sample has 620,000 or so distinct CDR3 sequences; approximately 13% are singletons. The source material was PBMCs, sampled on the day of the yellow fever booster vaccination. The receptors stem from a man aged 25-45 years who received the YFV17D yellow fever vaccine.

V and J are TRBV20-1 and TRBJ2-1, with D possibly being TRBD2 (6 bases). CDR1 and CDR2 from the germline V gene are DFQATT and SNEGSKA (reference sequence). CDR3 length: 15 residues. Trimming cost V 3 bases and J 3 bases, with 15 bases left between them. CDR3 amino acids: CSASFRGNGYNEQFF. The DNA for the CDR3 is TGCAGTGCTAGTTTCCGCGGGAATGGCTACAATGAGCAGTTCTTC.

This clonotype was observed a few times. The chain is built from TRBV3-1 and TRBJ2-5; D is unclear. The CDR3 contains 13 residues. The V end lost 2 bases, the J end lost 4 bases, and 8 bases lay between the germline ends. Germline V lookup: CDR1 LGHDT, CDR2 YNNKEL (reference sequence). CDR3 in amino acids: CASSQLYLETQYF. CDR3 DNA: TGTGCCAGCAGCCAACTATACTTAGAGACCCAGTACTTC.

This clonotype came up many times. The chain recombines TRBV12-3 or TRBV12-4 with TRBJ2-1; the match to TRBD2 covers 10 bases. Trimming at V came to 6 bases and at J to 0 bases, leaving 5 bases not matched to a gene. The length of the CDR3 is 16 residues. The CDR3 region has the DNA TGTGCCAGCAGAGCGGGAGGGACATTCTCCTACAATGAGCAGTTCTTC. Protein product: CASRAGGTFSYNEQFF.

This clonotype was counted between two and nine times. The DNA for the CDR3 is TGCGCCAGCAGCACGGCGGTACCGGACCAAGAGACCCAGTACTTC. This codes for CASSTAVPDQETQYF. The J gene is TRBJ2-5, the V gene TRBV5-1; D not resolved. In germline, CDR1 is SGHRS, CDR2 YFSETQ. This CDR3 spans 15 amino acids. Trimming took off 4 bases at V and 0 bases at J, with 13 bases between the two ends.

V is TRBV7-2 and J is TRBJ2-1, with D tentatively TRBD1 (6 bases). Germline V lookup: CDR1 SGHTA, CDR2 FQGNSA. The V end lost 5 bases, the J end lost 8 bases, and 10 bases lay between the germline ends. The CDR3 is 12 amino acids. The CDR3 DNA is TGTGCCAGCAGCCCCGACAGGCATGAGCAGTTCTTC. Its protein product is CASSPDRHEQFF. The complete variable domain, with remaining parts taken from reference TRBV7-2 and TRBJ2-1, reads GAGVSQSPSNKVTEKGKDVELRCDPISGHTALYWYRQSLGQGLEFLIYFQGNSAPDKSGLPSDRFSAERTGGSVSTLTIQRTQQEDSAVYLCASSPDRHEQFFGPGTRLTVL.

In its sample, this clonotype was seen a few times. The rearrangement uses TRBV6-5 and TRBJ2-1; TRBD2 is a possible D gene (6 bases). CDR3 size: 13 residues. V shed 4 bases and J shed 13 bases, with 17 bases lying between them. Germline V gene lookup returns CDR1 MNHEY and CDR2 SVGAGI. The CDR3: CASSSTGGPLQFF. CDR3 in DNA: TGTGCCAGCAGTTCGACCGGGGGACCGTTACAGTTCTTC.

V gene TRBV5-1 combines with J gene TRBJ1-5; D unresolved. Germline V lookup: CDR1 SGHRS, CDR2 YFSETQ. The CDR3 has 15 amino acids. Trimming pared 0 bases from V and 7 bases from J, leaving 14 bases between. The CDR3 bases are TGCGCCAGCAGCTTGGATTGGAATACGGGCCAGCCCCAGCATTTT. Protein: CASSLDWNTGQPQHF.

This clonotype was counted only a few times. Here the CDR3 DNA reads TGTGCCAGCAGTTCCCGGACAGGGGGCTCCTACGAGCAGTACTTC. It is translated as CASSSRTGGSYEQYF. The V gene is TRBV12-3 or TRBV12-4, the J gene TRBJ2-7, with 10 positions matching TRBD1. CDR3 size: 15 residues. V trimming: 4 bases; J trimming: 0 bases; junction bases outside the gene matches: 3.

The chain combines TRBV7-2 with TRBJ1-5, with no clear D. Germline V gene lookup returns CDR1 SGHTA and CDR2 FQGNSA. V lost 6 bases to trimming and J lost 1 base, with 10 bases between them. The CDR3 runs to 14 residues. The CDR3 loop is CASSLSESNQPQHF. The CDR3 nucleotides are TGTGCCAGCAGTTTGTCGGAAAGCAATCAGCCCCAGCATTTT.

Concerning this clonotype: At one end, the junction sequence differs from germline, possibly due to a read error. The CDR3 DNA follows: TGCGCCAGCAGCTTAGGGACTAGCAGAGATACGCAGTATTTT. Translated, it gives CASSLGTSRDTQYF. V usage is TRBV5-1 and J usage is TRBJ2-3, with 9 bases lining up with TRBD2. This CDR3 region has 14 residues. The germline CDR1 and CDR2 sequences are SGHRS and YFSETQ.

CDR3 amino acids: CASSSQGSGSYEQFF. The CDR3 DNA sequence: TGTGCCAGCAGCTCCCAAGGTAGCGGGAGTTATGAGCAGTTCTTC. The chain employs TRBV7-2 and TRBJ2-1; 9 bases fit TRBD2. This CDR3 has 15 residues. With V trimmed by 4 bases and J by 8 bases, 9 bases remained unmatched. CDR1 SGHTA and CDR2 FQGNSA come from the germline V gene.

There are a few counts of this clonotype. V is TRBV14 and J is TRBJ2-1, with unresolved D. With 3 bases removed from V and 0 bases from J, the gap between germline ends came to 9 bases. The length of the CDR3 is 15 residues. Per the germline V gene, CDR1 is SGHDN and CDR2 is FVKESK. The DNA for the CDR3 is TGTGCCAGCAGCCATTCCGTGAGCTCCTACAATGAGCAGTTCTTC. Its translation is CASSHSVSSYNEQFF. Variable domain in full (rest from reference TRBV14 and TRBJ2-1): EAGVTQFPSHSVIEKGQTVTLRCDPISGHDNLYWYRRVMGKEIKFLLHFVKESKQDESGMPNNRFLAERTGGTYSTLKVQPAELEDSGVYFCASSHSVSSYNEQFFGPGTRLTVL.

This clonotype has a handful of counts. This chain connects TRBV20-1 to TRBJ1-4; D remains unclear. CDR1 is DFQATT, CDR2 SNEGSKA, per germline (reference sequence). This CDR3 region has 10 residues. V gave up 4 bases and J gave up 12 bases, with 9 bases separating them. The CDR3 sequence: CSATKTELFF. The CDR3 nucleotides are TGCAGTGCTACGAAGACGGAACTGTTTTTT.

This clonotype was observed many times. The chain uses TRBV12-3 or TRBV12-4 and TRBJ1-4; D is undetermined. This CDR3 has 15 amino acids. V was clipped by 5 bases and J by 0 bases, with 10 bases between them. CDR3 sequence reads: CASSRSGSTNEKLFF. Written as DNA, the CDR3 is TGTGCCAGCAGTCGGTCAGGATCAACTAATGAAAAACTGTTTTTT.

The chain has TRBV27 and TRBJ2-7, with 9 nucleotides matching TRBD1. Germline assignment: CDR1 MNHEY and CDR2 SMNVEV (reference sequence). The CDR3 totals 14 residues. V trimming: 5 bases; J trimming: 2 bases; junction bases outside the gene matches: 4. For the CDR3, the DNA is TGTGCCAGCAGTGAACAGGGGGCCACCTACGAGCAGTACTTC. Protein sequence: CASSEQGATYEQYF.

This rearrangement joins TRBV12-3 or TRBV12-4 to TRBJ2-7; TRBD2 matches 7 bases. The CDR3 has 14 amino acids. Unmatched junction bases numbered 9, after V lost 7 bases and J lost 3 bases. This CDR3 is CASNEGLGYYEQYF. CDR3 DNA: TGTGCCAGCAATGAAGGACTAGGCTACTACGAGCAGTACTTC.

For the CDR3, the DNA is TGTGCCAGCAGTAGAGCGGGAGCCACCTCCTACGAGCAGTACTTC. Protein: CASSRAGATSYEQYF. The gene calls are TRBV6-1 and TRBJ2-7; TRBD2 matches 8 bases. V shed 5 bases, J shed 0 bases, and the junction held 6 bases outside the gene matches. From germline, CDR1 is MNHNS and CDR2 SASEGT. CDR3 size: 15 residues.

This clonotype was seen at least ten times. The chain combines TRBV3-1 with TRBJ2-7; possibly TRBD2 for D (6 bases). Germline V gene lookup returns CDR1 LGHDT and CDR2 YNNKEL (reference sequence). Trimming stripped 1 base from V and 2 bases from J, with 12 bases between. This CDR3 has 15 residues. CDR3 coding DNA: TGTGCCAGCAGCCAAGCTCGGGGGAGTACCTACGAGCAGTACTTC. Its translation is CASSQARGSTYEQYF.

In nucleotides, the CDR3 is TGTGCCAGCAGCATAAGACAGCCCTCAGACTTGAACACTGAAGCTTTCTTT. Translation gives CASSIRQPSDLNTEAFF. This chain uses TRBV7-2 with TRBJ1-1, with D perhaps TRBD1 (5 bases). This CDR3 has 17 amino acids. CDR1 is SGHTA and CDR2 is FQGNSA in the germline V gene. Trimming took 5 bases from V and 0 from J, leaving 19 bases between them.

This clonotype has only a few counts. The J gene is TRBJ1-6, the V gene TRBV20-1, with D maybe TRBD1 (5 bases). CDR3 length: 15 amino acids. The germline V gene has CDR1 DFQATT and CDR2 SNEGSKA (reference sequence). Deletions cut 5 bases from V and 0 bases from J, with 11 bases between. As DNA, the CDR3 is TGCAGTGCTTGGGACCCCAGCTCCTATAATTCACCCCTCCACTTT. This codes for CSAWDPSSYNSPLHF.

This clonotype occurred a few times. The V call is TRBV7-2, the J call TRBJ2-5, with 12 bases fitting TRBD2. The CDR3 has 15 residues. In germline, CDR1 is SGHTA, CDR2 FQGNSA. J lost 4 bases, V lost 6 bases, and 6 bases had no gene match. In DNA, the CDR3 is TGTGCCAGCAGACCCCCTAGCGGGAGGGCAGAGACCCAGTACTTC. It translates to CASRPPSGRAETQYF. Combining the CDR3 with reference TRBV7-2 and TRBJ2-5 gives the whole variable domain GAGVSQSPSNKVTEKGKDVELRCDPISGHTALYWYRQSLGQGLEFLIYFQGNSAPDKSGLPSDRFSAERTGGSVSTLTIQRTQQEDSAVYLCASRPPSGRAETQYFGPGTRLLVL.

The chain is built from TRBV3-1 and TRBJ2-3; TRBD2 aligns across 13 bases. Losses at the gene ends were 2 bases for V and 2 bases for J; bases not matched to a gene: 7. This CDR3 contains 18 residues. Germline lookup yields CDR1 LGHDT and CDR2 YNNKEL (reference sequence). CDR3 in amino acids: CASSQTGGLAGDTDTQYF. The CDR3 DNA reads TGTGCCAGCAGCCAAACAGGCGGACTAGCGGGGGACACAGATACGCAGTATTTT.

This clonotype was seen a few times. This sequence joins TRBV11-1 and TRBJ2-2; no clear D gene. CDR1 is SGHAT, CDR2 FQDESV, per germline (reference sequence). V shed 1 base and J shed 0 bases, with 15 bases lying between them. There are 18 residues in the CDR3. DNA of the CDR3: TGTGCCAGCAGCTTAGGGGCCCCGGGCAACGCGAACACCGGGGAGCTGTTTTTT. The encoded protein is CASSLGAPGNANTGELFF.

This clonotype was recorded a few times. The chain is built from TRBV29-1 and TRBJ2-1; unclear D gene. Trimming pared 7 bases from V and 8 bases from J, leaving 18 bases between. The CDR3 consists of 13 residues. Per the germline V gene, CDR1 is SQVTM and CDR2 is ANQGSEA. CDR3 residues: CSEKGLLVDEQFF. Here the CDR3 DNA reads TGCAGCGAGAAGGGCCTGTTAGTTGATGAGCAGTTCTTC.

A few counts support this clonotype. Written as DNA, the CDR3 is TGCGCCAGCAGCTTGCTAAGCGGGGCGGTGGGGGAGACCCAGTACTTC. The encoded protein is CASSLLSGAVGETQYF. The chain is built from TRBV5-1 and TRBJ2-5; 7 bases map to TRBD2. J gave up 5 bases and V 1 base, and 11 bases lay outside the gene matches. The length of the CDR3 is 16 residues. CDR1 and CDR2 from the germline V gene are SGHRS and YFSETQ.

The J gene is TRBJ2-6, the V gene TRBV5-1; TRBD1 agrees at 9 bases. The CDR3 is made up of 18 amino acids. The V gene's germline CDR1 is SGHRS and CDR2 YFSETQ. V gave up 4 bases and J gave up 0 bases; unmatched junction bases: 8. CDR3 residues: CASSVDRGRLSGANVLTF. CDR3 bases: TGCGCCAGCAGCGTGGACAGGGGTCGCCTCTCTGGGGCCAACGTCCTGACTTTC.

V is TRBV4-3 and J is TRBJ2-1, with a tentative D call TRBD2 (5 bases). The CDR3 is 15 amino acids. Germline loops: CDR1 LGHNA, CDR2 YSLEER. V lost 2 bases to trimming and J lost 5 bases, with 13 bases between them. As DNA, the CDR3 is TGCGCCAGCAGCCAAATTAGTTCCGGGAACAATGAGCAGTTCTTC. Translation gives CASSQISSGNNEQFF.

This clonotype appeared a single time. This chain links TRBV7-2 with TRBJ1-3; no firm D call. The CDR3 sequence is 16 residues long. CDR1 and CDR2 from the germline V gene are SGHTA and FQGNSA. The germline V and J ends were trimmed by 1 base and 3 bases, with 13 bases remaining between them. The CDR3 here is CASSLVGSGGGNTIYF. The CDR3 region has the DNA TGTGCCAGCAGCTTAGTTGGGAGTGGTGGTGGAAACACCATATATTTT.

There are a few counts of this clonotype. The V call is TRBV20-1, the J call TRBJ1-3; D not resolved. Trimming left V 5 bases short and J 3 bases short, with 17 bases between. In germline, CDR1 is DFQATT, CDR2 SNEGSKA (reference sequence). This CDR3 has 15 amino acids. The CDR3 nucleotides read TGCAGTGCTGAGAGAGGAGGGATGGTTGGAAACACCATATATTTT. This encodes CSAERGGMVGNTIYF.

This chain joins TRBV30 and TRBJ1-5; no firm D call. Trimming shortened V by 0 bases and J by 6 bases, and 9 bases separated the two germline ends. The germline gives CDR1 GTSNPN, CDR2 SVGIG (reference sequence). CDR3 length: 13 residues. The CDR3 DNA reads as TGTGCCTGGAGTGTCAGTCTAGGTCAGCCCCAGCATTTT. It is translated as CAWSVSLGQPQHF.

CDR3 residues: CASSLVGSGFGREQFF. CDR3 bases: TGTGCCAGCAGCTTAGTCGGCTCAGGCTTCGGGCGTGAGCAGTTCTTC. The V and J genes are TRBV7-2 and TRBJ2-1; D unclear. The CDR3 length is 16 residues. Germline CDR1 reads SGHTA; CDR2 reads FQGNSA. Between the trimmed V and J ends, which lost 1 base and 9 bases, there was a span of 19 bases.

The chain's CDR3 is CASSQLYPGEQFF. The DNA of the CDR3 is TGTGCCAGCAGCCAACTATACCCCGGGGAGCAGTTCTTC. This rearrangement joins TRBV4-2 to TRBJ2-1; D remains unclear. From germline, CDR1 is LGHNA and CDR2 YNFKEQ. The length of the CDR3 is 13 residues. Between the trimmed V and J ends, which lost 2 bases and 10 bases, there was a span of 12 bases.